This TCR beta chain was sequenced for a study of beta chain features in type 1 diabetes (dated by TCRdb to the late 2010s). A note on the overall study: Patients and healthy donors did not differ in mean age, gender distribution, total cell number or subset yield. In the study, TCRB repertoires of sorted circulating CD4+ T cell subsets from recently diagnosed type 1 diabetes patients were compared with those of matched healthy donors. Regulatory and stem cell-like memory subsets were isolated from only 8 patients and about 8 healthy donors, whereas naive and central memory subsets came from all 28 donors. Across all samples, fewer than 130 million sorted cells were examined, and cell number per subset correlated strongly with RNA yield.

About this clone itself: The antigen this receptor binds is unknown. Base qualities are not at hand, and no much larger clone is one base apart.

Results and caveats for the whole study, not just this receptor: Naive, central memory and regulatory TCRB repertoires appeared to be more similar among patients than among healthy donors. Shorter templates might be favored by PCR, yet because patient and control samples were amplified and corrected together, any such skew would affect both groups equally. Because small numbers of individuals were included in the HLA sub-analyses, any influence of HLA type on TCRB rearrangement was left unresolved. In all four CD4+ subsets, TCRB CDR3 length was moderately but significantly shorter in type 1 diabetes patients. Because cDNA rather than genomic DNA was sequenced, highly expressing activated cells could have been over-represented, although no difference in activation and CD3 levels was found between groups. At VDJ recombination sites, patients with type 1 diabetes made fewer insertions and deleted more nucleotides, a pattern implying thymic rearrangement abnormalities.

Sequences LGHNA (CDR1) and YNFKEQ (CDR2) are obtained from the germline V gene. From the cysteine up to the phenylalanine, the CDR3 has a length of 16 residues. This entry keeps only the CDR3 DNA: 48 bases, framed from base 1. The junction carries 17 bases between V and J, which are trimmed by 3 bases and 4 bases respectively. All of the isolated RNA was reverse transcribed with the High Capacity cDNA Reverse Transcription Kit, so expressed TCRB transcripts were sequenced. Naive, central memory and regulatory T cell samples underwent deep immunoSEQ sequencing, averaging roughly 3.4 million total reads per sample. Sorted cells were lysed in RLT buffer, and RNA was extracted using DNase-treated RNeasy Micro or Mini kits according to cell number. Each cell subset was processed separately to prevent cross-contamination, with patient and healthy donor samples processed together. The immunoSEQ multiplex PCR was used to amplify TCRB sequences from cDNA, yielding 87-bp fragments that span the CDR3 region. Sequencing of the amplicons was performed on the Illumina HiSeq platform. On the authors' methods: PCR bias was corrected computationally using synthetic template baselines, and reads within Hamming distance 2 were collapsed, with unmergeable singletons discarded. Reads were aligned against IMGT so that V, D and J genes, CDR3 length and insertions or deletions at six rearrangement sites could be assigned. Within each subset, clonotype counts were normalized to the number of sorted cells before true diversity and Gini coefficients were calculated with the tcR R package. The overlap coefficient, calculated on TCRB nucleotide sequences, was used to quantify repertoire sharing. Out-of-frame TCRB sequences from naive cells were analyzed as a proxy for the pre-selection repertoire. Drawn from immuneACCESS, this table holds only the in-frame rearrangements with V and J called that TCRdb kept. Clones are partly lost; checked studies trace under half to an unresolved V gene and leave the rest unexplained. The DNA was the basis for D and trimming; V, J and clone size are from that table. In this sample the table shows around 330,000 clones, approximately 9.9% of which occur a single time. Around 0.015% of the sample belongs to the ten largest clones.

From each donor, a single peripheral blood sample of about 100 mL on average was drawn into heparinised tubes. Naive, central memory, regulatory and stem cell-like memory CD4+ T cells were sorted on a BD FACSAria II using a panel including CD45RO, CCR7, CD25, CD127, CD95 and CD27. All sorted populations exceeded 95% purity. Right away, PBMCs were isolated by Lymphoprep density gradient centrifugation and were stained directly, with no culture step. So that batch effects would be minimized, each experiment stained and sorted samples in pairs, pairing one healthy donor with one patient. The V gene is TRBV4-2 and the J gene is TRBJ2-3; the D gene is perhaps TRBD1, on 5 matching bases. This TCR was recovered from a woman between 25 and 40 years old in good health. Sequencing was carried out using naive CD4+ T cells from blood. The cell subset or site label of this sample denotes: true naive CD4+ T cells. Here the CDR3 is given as CASSHRNKVGPDTQYF. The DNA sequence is TGTGCCAGCAGCCATCGGAACAAAGTGGGGCCAGATACGCAGTATTTT.